Detailed here is one T cell receptor beta chain. This record comes from a study of shared clonotypes between healthy human individuals. This CDR3 comprises 12 residues. Germline values: CDR1 MDHEN, CDR2 SYDVKM. Sequencing was performed with immunoSEQ multiplex PCR; in TCRdb, only in-frame clones are kept and a portion is missing. The sample yields over 1.5 million clones, 98% seen once. Sequenced input: naive CD4+ T cells sorted from blood. Subset reported: CD45RA+ positively selected. The receptor was derived from a man aged 25 to 40 in good health. The rearrangement links TRBV28 to TRBJ2-1; D is ambiguous. The CDR3 region is CATIHSYNEQFF. In nucleotides, the CDR3 is TGTGCTACAATACATTCCTACAATGAGCAGTTCTTC.